The present TCR beta chain was sequenced within a study of cytomegalovirus exposure and HLA in healthy donors. The overall study: Samples from HLA-typed donors yielded about 85 million unique TCRs in an early data release. Study outcomes and limitations: Earlier findings revealed that most TCR beta V segments proved productive either about 87% or about 30% of the time. TCR beta sequences reportedly predicted the HLA-A and HLA-B alleles of most subjects accurately.

The PCR used 60 Vbeta and 13 Jbeta primers. The data were produced by immunoSEQ multiplex PCR, yet TCRdb's version contains in-frame clones alone and is incomplete. The sample lists more than 150,000 clones, 84% occurring once. This CDR3 comprises 17 residues. J lost 5 bases, V lost 3 bases, and 12 bases had no gene match. The germline V gene encodes CDR1 SGHRS and CDR2 YFSETQ. Details on this clone: Its cognate antigen is unknown.

Sequencing was performed on PBMCs. The sequence was obtained from a woman in her 50s in good health and CMV-seropositive. V gene TRBV5-1 combines with J gene TRBJ2-2; 8 bases line up with TRBD2. Written as DNA, the CDR3 is TGCGCCAGCAGCTCCCAGCCTTTCGGGAGGGAAACCGGGGAGCTGTTTTTT. As protein: CASSSQPFGRETGELFF.